The 22 T cell receptor beta chains reported below all come from one sample, sequenced in a study of T cells in localized non-small cell lung cancer. Data came from immunoSEQ multiplex PCR; TCRdb stores just in-frame clones and leaves some out. Of over a thousand clones detected, roughly a quarter appear once; the ten largest clones hold over 20%. Source: normal lung tissue next to the tumor, taken before any cancer treatment. The source of these receptors is a man aged 35-75 years with stage II squamous cell lung carcinoma.

This clone turned up a few times. V gene TRBV19 combines with J gene TRBJ1-5, with 8 bases aligning to TRBD1. The germline V gene encodes CDR1 LNHDA and CDR2 SQIVND (reference sequence). With 7 bases clipped from V and 1 base from J, the junction kept 9 bases outside the gene matches. This CDR3 has 16 residues. The CDR3 spells CASTLGQGRSNQPQHF. The CDR3 region has the DNA TGTGCCAGTACCCTAGGACAGGGTCGAAGCAATCAGCCCCAGCATTTT.

There are a few counts of this clone. V is TRBV15 and J is TRBJ2-1, with D possibly being TRBD2 (5 bases). Germline V gene sequence: CDR1 LNHNV, CDR2 YYDKDF (reference sequence). The CDR3 runs 14 residues. V lost 5 bases and J lost 7, with 15 bases in between. DNA for the CDR3: TGTGCCACCAGCGAGGACTTGACCGGGAATGAGCAGTTCTTC. Translation gives CATSEDLTGNEQFF.

J is TRBJ1-1 and V is TRBV9; D unclear. V lost 0 bases and J lost 1, with 7 bases in between. There are 14 residues in the CDR3. The germline V gene encodes CDR1 SGDLS and CDR2 YYNGEE. CDR3 loop: CASSVGWGNTEAFF. CDR3 nucleotides: TGTGCCAGCAGCGTAGGATGGGGGAACACTGAAGCTTTCTTT.

By share, this clone counts as medium-sized. This chain links TRBV11-3 with TRBJ2-7; 7 bases map to TRBD1. The germline gives CDR1 SGHNT, CDR2 YENEEA. There are 17 residues in the CDR3. Germline trimming cut 1 base from V and 0 bases from J; bases unmatched to any gene: 9. Here the CDR3 DNA reads TGTGCCAGCAGCTTAGGACAACCGGGACAGCCCTCCTACGAGCAGTACTTC. This translates into CASSLGQPGQPSYEQYF.

On this clone: Other nucleotide sequences in the sample specify the same CDR3. V and J are TRBV9 and TRBJ1-3, with D uncertain. This CDR3 comprises 14 residues. The germline V and J ends were trimmed by 0 bases and 1 base, with 5 bases remaining between them. Germline V lookup: CDR1 SGDLS, CDR2 YYNGEE. CDR3 sequence reads: CASSVEGSGNTIYF. CDR3 in DNA: TGTGCCAGCAGCGTAGAAGGGTCTGGAAACACCATATATTTT.

The chain combines TRBV11-1 with TRBJ2-3; D remains ambiguous. Trimming pared 3 bases from V and 0 bases from J, leaving 10 bases between. The CDR3 extends over 15 amino acids. The germline V gene has CDR1 SGHAT and CDR2 FQDESV (reference sequence). CDR3 sequence (DNA): TGTGCCAGCAGCTTCGGTTTTACTAGCACAGATACGCAGTATTTT. Translating gives CASSFGFTSTDTQYF. Complete variable domain (other parts from reference TRBV11-1 and TRBJ2-3): EAEVAQSPRYKITEKSQAVAFWCDPISGHATLYWYRQILGQGPELLVQFQDESVVDDSQLPKDRFSAERLKGVDSTLKIQPAELGDSAMYLCASSFGFTSTDTQYFGPGTRLTVL.

This clone was observed a few times. The V gene is TRBV19, the J gene TRBJ1-1; 7 nucleotides agree with TRBD1. The CDR3 spans 17 residues. Germline assignment: CDR1 LNHDA and CDR2 SQIVND (reference sequence). V was clipped by 7 bases and J by 4 bases; unmatched bases: 18. The DNA of the CDR3 is TGTGCCAGTACCCCCAGGGGGAACAGGGTTAGGGGCACTGAAGCTTTCTTT. Its protein product is CASTPRGNRVRGTEAFF.

Only a few counts were recorded for this clone. The rearrangement uses TRBV11-3 and TRBJ2-7; 9 nucleotides agree with TRBD1. Germline-derived CDR1 and CDR2 are SGHNT and YENEEA. Trimming cost V 5 bases and J 1 base; bases outside gene matches: 9. The CDR3 length is 16 residues. The DNA for the CDR3 is TGTGCCAGCAGCCTCGCCGTCGGACAGGGGTCCTACGAGCAGTACTTC. It encodes CASSLAVGQGSYEQYF. The full variable domain, its missing parts supplied by reference TRBV11-3 and TRBJ2-7, is EAGVVQSPRYKIIEKKQPVAFWCNPISGHNTLYWYLQNLGQGPELLIRYENEEAVDDSQLPKDRFSAERLKGVDSTLKIQPAELGDSAVYLCASSLAVGQGSYEQYFGPGTRLTVT.

The chain couples TRBV5-1 to TRBJ2-3; D may be TRBD2 (6 bases). This CDR3 is built from 14 residues. Germline V lookup: CDR1 SGHRS, CDR2 YFSETQ. Trimming took 4 bases from V and 0 from J, leaving 9 bases between them. The CDR3 protein is CASSREDSTDTQYF. CDR3 sequence (DNA): TGCGCCAGCAGCAGGGAGGACAGCACAGATACGCAGTATTTT.

The V and J genes are TRBV9 and TRBJ2-1, with TRBD2 matching 11 bases. The length of the CDR3 is 15 residues. CDR1 and CDR2 (germline): SGDLS, YYNGEE. The trim removed 5 bases at V and 7 bases at J, leaving 8 bases unmatched. CDR3 loop: CASRTLAGVGNEQFF. The CDR3 coding sequence is TGTGCCAGCAGAACACTAGCGGGAGTTGGGAATGAGCAGTTCTTC.

The rearrangement joins TRBV10-3 to TRBJ1-1, with D hard to call. The CDR3 is 13 amino acids. Germline V gives CDR1 ENHRY, CDR2 SYGVKD. Between the trimmed V and J ends, which lost 2 bases and 6 bases, there was a span of 10 bases. The CDR3 nucleotides are TGTGCCATCAGTGAGGCGGGTACTTCTGAAGCTTTCTTT. Its protein product is CAISEAGTSEAFF.

This clone rates as medium-sized. V gene TRBV11-3 combines with J gene TRBJ2-3; D gene ambiguous. This CDR3 contains 15 residues. Germline assignment: CDR1 SGHNT and CDR2 YENEEA. Trimming shortened V by 3 bases and J by 3 bases, and 13 bases separated the two germline ends. The CDR3 nucleotides read TGTGCCAGCAGCTTGGCTAGATTAGGGACAGATACGCAGTATTTT. Translation: CASSLARLGTDTQYF.

By frequency in the sample, this clone is large (0.1 to 1%). The gene calls are TRBV6-8 and TRBJ1-1; D ambiguous. Deletions cut 5 bases from V and 5 bases from J, with 12 bases between. The CDR3 length is 13 residues. Per germline, CDR1 MNHGY and CDR2 SAAAGT. Here the CDR3 DNA reads TGTGCCAGCAGTGTTACCCAGCAGACTGAAGCTTTCTTT. The encoded protein is CASSVTQQTEAFF.

In its sample, this clone was seen a few times. This sequence joins TRBV11-3 and TRBJ2-1; TRBD1 matches 9 bases. The J segment lost 6 bases and the V segment lost 7 bases, leaving 13 bases of the junction unmatched. The germline V gene has CDR1 SGHNT and CDR2 YENEEA. The CDR3 extends over 16 amino acids. The CDR3 reads CASIPPWTGDLNEQFF. In DNA form, the CDR3 reads TGTGCCAGCATCCCCCCCTGGACAGGGGATCTCAATGAGCAGTTCTTC.

This clone rates as medium-sized (0.01 to 0.1%). This sequence joins TRBV9 and TRBJ2-5; 12 bases are shared with TRBD2. The V gene end was trimmed by 0 bases and the J gene end by 5 bases; junction bases not matched to a gene: 8. This CDR3 comprises 17 residues. Looked up from germline, CDR1 is SGDLS and CDR2 is YYNGEE. The CDR3: CASSVDPSGGAQETQYF. The CDR3 bases are TGTGCCAGCAGCGTAGATCCTAGCGGGGGGGCCCAGGAGACCCAGTACTTC. The full variable domain, its missing parts supplied by reference TRBV9 and TRBJ2-5, is DSGVTQTPKHLITATGQRVTLRCSPRSGDLSVYWYQQSLDQGLQFLIQYYNGEERAKGNILERFSAQQFPDLHSELNLSSLELGDSALYFCASSVDPSGGAQETQYFGPGTRLLVL.

This rearrangement joins TRBV15 to TRBJ2-6; a possible D gene is TRBD1 (6 bases). The V end lost 2 bases, the J end lost 5 bases, and 13 bases lay between the germline ends. Germline CDR1 and CDR2: LNHNV and YYDKDF (reference sequence). This CDR3 contains 16 residues. CDR3 residues: CATSRHRESWANVLTF. The CDR3 DNA follows: TGTGCCACCAGCAGACACAGGGAGTCCTGGGCCAACGTCCTGACTTTC.

The V gene is TRBV12-5, the J gene TRBJ2-3, with D perhaps matching TRBD2 (5 bases). CDR3 size: 14 residues. Germline loops: CDR1 LGHNT, CDR2 FRNRAP. The V end was cut by 5 bases, the J end by 6 bases, with 15 bases between. CDR3: CASGVPGGPDTQYF. The CDR3 nucleotides are TGTGCTAGTGGTGTCCCCGGAGGCCCGGATACGCAGTATTTT. The full variable domain, its missing parts supplied by reference TRBV12-5 and TRBJ2-3, is DARVTQTPRHKVTEMGQEVTMRCQPILGHNTVFWYRQTMMQGLELLAYFRNRAPLDDSGMPKDRFSAEMPDATLATLKIQPSEPRDSAVYFCASGVPGGPDTQYFGPGTRLTVL.

This clone is deemed medium-sized. The chain couples TRBV13 to TRBJ1-2, with D possibly TRBD1 on 5 matching bases. Trimming took off 1 base at V and 8 bases at J, with 11 bases between the two ends. This CDR3 has 13 residues. CDR1 is PRHDT and CDR2 is FYEKMQ in the germline V gene (reference sequence). CDR3 loop: CASSLDDQGGYTF. The CDR3 coding sequence is TGTGCCAGCAGCTTAGACGACCAGGGAGGCTACACCTTC.

Within the sample, this clone is medium-sized. J is TRBJ2-7 and V is TRBV27, with 8 positions matching TRBD2. The CDR3 consists of 17 residues. J was trimmed by 0 bases and V by 1 base; bases with no gene match: 8. The germline gives CDR1 MNHEY, CDR2 SMNVEV (reference sequence). CDR3 sequence reads: CASSLLRSGGGSYEQYF. CDR3 nucleotide sequence: TGTGCCAGCAGTTTATTACGGAGCGGGGGTGGCTCCTACGAGCAGTACTTC.

This chain joins TRBV11-3 and TRBJ2-2; no reliable D call. V was trimmed by 2 bases and J by 4 bases, leaving 8 bases between them. Germline V CDR1 and CDR2: SGHNT, YENEEA. The CDR3 has 14 residues. CDR3 coding DNA: TGTGCCAGCAGCTTATTGCGCGCCACCGGGGAGCTGTTTTTT. Its protein product is CASSLLRATGELFF. Full variable domain (missing parts from reference TRBV11-3 and TRBJ2-2): EAGVVQSPRYKIIEKKQPVAFWCNPISGHNTLYWYLQNLGQGPELLIRYENEEAVDDSQLPKDRFSAERLKGVDSTLKIQPAELGDSAVYLCASSLLRATGELFFGEGSRLTVL.

The V and J genes are TRBV5-1 and TRBJ2-5, with TRBD2 identical over 8 bases. Trimming removed 4 bases from V and 4 bases from J; junction bases left unmatched: 12. The length of the CDR3 is 16 residues. CDR1 is SGHRS, CDR2 YFSETQ, per germline. The CDR3 region is CASSPDGRGGLETQYF. Here the CDR3 DNA reads TGCGCCAGCAGCCCAGACGGGAGGGGGGGCCTAGAGACCCAGTACTTC.

A few counts support this clone. This chain uses TRBV9 with TRBJ2-2; D is perhaps TRBD1 (6 bases). The CDR3 sequence is 15 residues long. Looked up from germline, CDR1 is SGDLS and CDR2 is YYNGEE. V gave up 2 bases and J gave up 2 bases, with 10 bases separating them. The CDR3 is CASSVGHINTGELFF. CDR3 coding DNA: TGTGCCAGCAGCGTGGGACATATAAACACCGGGGAGCTGTTTTTT. The full variable domain, its missing parts supplied by reference TRBV9 and TRBJ2-2, is DSGVTQTPKHLITATGQRVTLRCSPRSGDLSVYWYQQSLDQGLQFLIQYYNGEERAKGNILERFSAQQFPDLHSELNLSSLELGDSALYFCASSVGHINTGELFFGEGSRLTVL.